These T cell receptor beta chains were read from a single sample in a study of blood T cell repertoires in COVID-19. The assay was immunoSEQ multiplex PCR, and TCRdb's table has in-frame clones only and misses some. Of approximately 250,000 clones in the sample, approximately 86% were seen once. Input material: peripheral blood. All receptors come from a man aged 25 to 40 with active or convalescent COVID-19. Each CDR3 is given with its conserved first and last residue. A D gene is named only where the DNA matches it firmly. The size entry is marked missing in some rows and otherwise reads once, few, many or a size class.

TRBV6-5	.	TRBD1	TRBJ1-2	CASRPTGGRRSYTF	TGTGCCAGCAGACCGACAGGGGGAAGGAGAAGCTACACCTTC
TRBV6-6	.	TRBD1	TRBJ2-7	CAISPRDRPYEQYF	TGTGCCATCTCACCGCGGGACAGGCCCTACGAGCAGTACTTC
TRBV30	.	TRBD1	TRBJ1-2	CAWSVGTGLYGYTF	TGTGCCTGGAGTGTGGGGACAGGGCTATATGGCTACACCTTC
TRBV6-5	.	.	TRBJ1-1	CASSTYLAANTEAFF	TGTGCCAGCAGCACTTACCTCGCTGCGAACACTGAAGCTTTCTTT
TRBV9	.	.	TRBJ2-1	CASSAPLSGTYNEQFF	TGTGCCAGCAGCGCTCCCCTTAGCGGAACCTACAATGAGCAGTTCTTC
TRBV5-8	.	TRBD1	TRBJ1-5	CASREGQGSPFNQPQHF	TGTGCCAGCAGGGAGGGACAGGGCTCACCCTTCAATCAGCCCCAGCATTTT
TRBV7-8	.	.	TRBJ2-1	CASSLSVQFF	TGTGCCAGCAGCCTTTCGGTCCAGTTCTTC
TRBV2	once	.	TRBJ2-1	CASRRGTIGSYNEQFF	TGTGCCAGCAGGAGAGGGACAATTGGCTCCTACAATGAGCAGTTCTTC
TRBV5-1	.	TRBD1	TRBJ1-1	CASSPGATGATEAFF	TGCGCCAGCAGCCCAGGGGCGACAGGGGCCACTGAAGCTTTCTTT
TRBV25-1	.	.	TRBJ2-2	CASSQSGGPITGELFF	TGTGCCAGCAGCCAATCCGGGGGACCGATCACCGGGGAGCTGTTTTTT
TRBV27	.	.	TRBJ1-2	CASSFSFEGGYGYTF	TGTGCCAGCAGTTTTTCGTTCGAGGGCGGATATGGCTACACCTTC
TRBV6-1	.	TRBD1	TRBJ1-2	CASSDHWQGAGYGYTF	TGTGCCAGCAGTGATCACTGGCAGGGGGCCGGCTATGGCTACACCTTC
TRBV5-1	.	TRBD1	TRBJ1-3	CASGFGQGTIYF	TGCGCCAGCGGATTTGGACAGGGGACCATATATTTT
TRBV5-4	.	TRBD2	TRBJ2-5	CASSPGGGTQYF	TGTGCCAGCAGCCCGGGGGGTGGGACCCAGTACTTC
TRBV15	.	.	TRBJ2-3	CATSRAPPRADTQYF	TGTGCCACCAGCAGAGCACCCCCCAGGGCCGATACGCAGTATTTT
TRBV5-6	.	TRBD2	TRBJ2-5	CASSEGGLETQYF	TGTGCCAGCAGCGAGGGAGGGTTGGAGACCCAGTACTTC
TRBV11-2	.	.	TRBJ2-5	CASSATRGETQYF	TGTGCCAGCAGCGCTACTAGAGGGGAGACCCAGTACTTC
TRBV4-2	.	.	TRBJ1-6	CASSQELAGASSYNSPLHF	TGTGCCAGCAGCCAAGAGCTGGCAGGGGCGAGCTCCTATAATTCACCCCTCCACTTT
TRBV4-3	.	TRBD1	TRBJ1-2	CASSSLTGVSGDYTF	TGCGCCAGCAGCTCCCTGACAGGGGTCTCTGGAGACTACACCTTC
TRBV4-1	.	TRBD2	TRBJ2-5	CASSHGFLGLAAQETQYF	TGCGCCAGCAGCCACGGGTTTTTGGGACTAGCCGCTCAAGAGACCCAGTACTTC
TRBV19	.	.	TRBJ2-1	CASSLGARGSNEQFF	TGTGCCAGTAGCCTCGGGGCCAGGGGATCGAATGAGCAGTTCTTC
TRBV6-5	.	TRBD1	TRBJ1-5	CASSPDRPNQPQHF	TGTGCCAGCAGCCCGGACAGGCCGAATCAGCCCCAGCATTTT
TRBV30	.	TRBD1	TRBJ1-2	CAWSVEPGGGYTF	TGTGCCTGGAGTGTAGAGCCAGGGGGCGGCTACACCTTC
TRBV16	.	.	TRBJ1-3	CASSIQVYSGNTIYF	TGTGCCAGCAGTATACAGGTCTACTCTGGAAACACCATATATTTT
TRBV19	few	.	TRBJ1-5	CASSNGGDLQPQHF	TGTGCCAGTAGTAATGGAGGGGATCTCCAGCCCCAGCATTTT
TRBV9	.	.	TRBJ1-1	CASSVVGSTENTEAFF	TGTGCCAGCAGCGTAGTGGGATCGACAGAGAACACTGAAGCTTTCTTT
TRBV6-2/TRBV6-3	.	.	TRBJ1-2	CASSYPGQGSFYGYTF	TGTGCCAGCAGTTACCCCGGGCAGGGGTCATTCTATGGCTACACCTTC
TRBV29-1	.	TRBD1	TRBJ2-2	CSVGTGGPGELFF	TGCAGCGTGGGTACAGGGGGCCCCGGGGAGCTGTTTTTT
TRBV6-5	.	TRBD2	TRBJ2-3	CASSYSGLAKDTQYF	TGTGCCAGCAGTTACTCGGGACTAGCGAAAGATACGCAGTATTTT
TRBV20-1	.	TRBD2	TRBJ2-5	CSGLAKETQYF	TGCAGTGGACTAGCGAAGGAGACCCAGTACTTC
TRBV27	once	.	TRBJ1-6	CASSPGTSSRHSPLHF	TGTGCCAGCAGTCCGGGGACATCAAGCCGGCATTCACCCCTCCACTTT
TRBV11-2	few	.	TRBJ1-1	CASSLWAEGGTEAFF	TGTGCCAGCAGCTTGTGGGCGGAGGGCGGCACTGAAGCTTTCTTT
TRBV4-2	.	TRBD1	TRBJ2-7	CASSQALTTGTYEQYF	TGTGCCAGCAGCCAAGCTTTAACGACAGGGACCTACGAGCAGTACTTC
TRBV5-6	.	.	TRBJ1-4	CASSPTTRGADEKLFF	TGTGCCAGCAGCCCCACAACACGGGGGGCGGATGAAAAACTGTTTTTT
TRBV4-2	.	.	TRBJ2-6	CASSPRGGVSGANVLTF	TGTGCCAGCAGCCCACGAGGGGGGGTCTCTGGGGCCAACGTCCTGACTTTC
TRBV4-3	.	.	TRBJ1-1	CASSQEAENTEAFF	TGCGCCAGCAGCCAAGAAGCGGAAAACACTGAAGCTTTCTTT
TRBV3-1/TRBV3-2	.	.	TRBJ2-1	CASSQASGGRQNSYNEQFF	TGTGCCAGCAGCCAAGCTTCCGGGGGGCGGCAAAACTCCTACAATGAGCAGTTCTTC
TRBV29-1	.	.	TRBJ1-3	CSVVASASGNTIYF	TGCAGCGTAGTGGCGAGCGCATCCGGAAACACCATATATTTT
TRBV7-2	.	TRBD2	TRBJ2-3	CASSVNIDVGEGFPDTQYF	TGTGCCAGCAGCGTTAACATCGACGTCGGGGAGGGTTTTCCAGATACGCAGTATTTT
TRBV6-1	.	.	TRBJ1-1	CASSEVFGGGRLLAFF	TGTGCCAGCAGTGAAGTGTTTGGCGGGGGGCGACTTCTGGCTTTCTTT
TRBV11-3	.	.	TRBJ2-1	CASSLDPTTHEQFF	TGTGCCAGCAGCTTAGACCCAACTACACATGAGCAGTTCTTC
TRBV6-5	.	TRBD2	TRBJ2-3	CASRMSGASTDTQYF	TGTGCCAGCAGGATGAGCGGGGCTAGCACAGATACGCAGTATTTT
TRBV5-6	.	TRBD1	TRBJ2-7	CASSRGQGHSYEQYF	TGTGCCAGCAGCCGGGGACAGGGGCACTCCTACGAGCAGTACTTC
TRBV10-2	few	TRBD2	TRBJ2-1	CASMSSGANEQFF	TGCGCCAGCATGTCTAGCGGGGCCAATGAGCAGTTCTTC
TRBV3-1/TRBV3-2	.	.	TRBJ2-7	CASSQDLIRTYEQYF	TGTGCCAGCAGCCAAGATCTGATCAGGACCTACGAGCAGTACTTC
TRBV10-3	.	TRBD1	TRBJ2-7	CAISGGDRGDYEQYF	TGTGCCATCAGTGGGGGGGACAGGGGAGACTACGAGCAGTACTTC
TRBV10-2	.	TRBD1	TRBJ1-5	CASTGGVSNQPQHF	TGCGCCAGTACAGGGGGAGTTAGCAATCAGCCCCAGCATTTT
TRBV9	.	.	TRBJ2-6	CASSPRQTGANVLTF	TGTGCCAGCAGCCCCCGACAGACTGGGGCCAACGTCCTGACTTTC
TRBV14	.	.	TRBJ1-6	CASSPSQGSPLHF	TGTGCCAGCAGCCCTAGTCAGGGTTCACCCCTCCACTTT
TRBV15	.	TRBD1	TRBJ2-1	CATSRVGQAYNEQFF	TGTGCCACCAGCAGAGTAGGACAGGCATACAATGAGCAGTTCTTC
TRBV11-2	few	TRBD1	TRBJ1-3	CASSERAGQGSSGNTIYF	TGTGCCAGCAGCGAAAGGGCTGGACAGGGAAGCTCTGGAAACACCATATATTTT
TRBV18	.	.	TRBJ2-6	CASSPDRASGANVLTF	TGTGCCAGCTCCCCGGACAGAGCCTCTGGGGCCAACGTCCTGACTTTC
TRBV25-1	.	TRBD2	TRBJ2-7	CANLFRAERGLQYF	TGTGCCAATCTCTTTCGGGCGGAGCGGGGACTCCAGTACTTC
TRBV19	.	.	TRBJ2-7	CASSTSPGLVSYEQYF	TGTGCCAGTAGTACTTCCCCGGGACTGGTGTCCTACGAGCAGTACTTC
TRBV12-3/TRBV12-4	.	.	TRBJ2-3	CASSFEAADTQYF	TGTGCCAGCAGTTTTGAAGCCGCAGATACGCAGTATTTT
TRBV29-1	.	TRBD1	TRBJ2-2	CSVKQGAGELFF	TGCAGCGTAAAACAGGGGGCCGGGGAGCTGTTTTTT
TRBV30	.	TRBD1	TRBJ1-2	CAWRRVPGQIYGYTF	TGTGCCTGGAGGCGGGTACCGGGACAGATCTATGGCTACACCTTC
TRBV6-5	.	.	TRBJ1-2	CASSRATGISGYTF	TGTGCCAGCAGTCGGGCTACGGGGATCTCTGGCTACACCTTC